The T cell receptor beta chain under discussion was sequenced for a study of cytomegalovirus exposure and HLA in healthy donors. Whole-study findings and limits: The tendency of first-cohort TCR clusters to co-occur in the 120 or so validation repertoires was identified by a subsequent analysis.

The donors were part of the roughly 130-subject validation cohort, which stood apart from the approximately 640-subject first cohort. Profiled with immunoSEQ multiplex PCR; TCRdb holds only in-frame clones, not every one. The data hold about 330,000 clones, with 86% observed a single time. Germline CDR1 is LGHNA and CDR2 is YSLEER. V was cut by 2 bases and J by 10 bases, with 9 bases left in between. The CDR3 has 12 amino acids. A remark on this clone: Its antigen is as yet unknown.

The receptor was isolated from a woman between 18 and 29 years old in good health and CMV-seronegative. The genes are TRBV4-3 and TRBJ2-1; perhaps TRBD1 as D (6 bases). Sequenced: PBMCs. In nucleotides, the CDR3 is TGCGCCAGCAGCCAACCCGACAGGGAGCAGTTCTTC. This encodes CASSQPDREQFF.